The rows below give T cell receptor beta chains drawn from one sample of a study of shared clonotypes between healthy human individuals. The repertoire was sequenced with immunoSEQ multiplex PCR; TCRdb's copy has only in-frame clones and lacks some. The table shows roughly 520,000 clones, with about 96% occurring only once. Material for sequencing was naive CD4+ T cells sorted from blood. The receptors were sampled from a woman aged 25 to 39 in good health. Each CDR3 is given with its conserved first and last residue. The order of the fields is CDR3 protein, CDR3 DNA, D gene, J gene, clone size, CDR3 length, V gene. The D gene is left open where the match is weak. Not all rows give a size; the values are once, few, many and, for expanded clones, a class.

CDR3 protein: CASSLAGSTDTQYF
CDR3 DNA: TGCGCCAGCAGCTTGGCGGGGAGCACAGATACGCAGTATTTT
D gene: NA
J gene: TRBJ2-3
clone size: NA
CDR3 length: 14
V gene: TRBV5-1

CDR3 protein: CASLGYTF
CDR3 DNA: TGTGCCAGCCTGGGCTACACCTTC
D gene: NA
J gene: TRBJ1-2
clone size: NA
CDR3 length: 8
V gene: TRBV6-4

CDR3 protein: CASSTNTWTSGRADTQYF
CDR3 DNA: TGTGCCAGTAGTACCAATACCTGGACTAGCGGCAGAGCAGATACGCAGTATTTT
D gene: TRBD2
J gene: TRBJ2-3
clone size: NA
CDR3 length: 18
V gene: TRBV19

CDR3 protein: CASSLADRGYEQYF
CDR3 DNA: TGCGCCAGCAGCTTGGCTGACAGGGGTTACGAGCAGTACTTC
D gene: TRBD1
J gene: TRBJ2-7
clone size: NA
CDR3 length: 14
V gene: TRBV5-1

CDR3 protein: CSAESSYEQYF
CDR3 DNA: TGCAGCGCAGAAAGCTCCTACGAGCAGTACTTC
D gene: NA
J gene: TRBJ2-7
clone size: NA
CDR3 length: 11
V gene: TRBV29-1

CDR3 protein: CASSPRRFGTSAETQYF
CDR3 DNA: TGTGCCAGCAGCCCTAGGAGGTTCGGGACTAGCGCCGAGACCCAGTACTTC
D gene: TRBD2
J gene: TRBJ2-5
clone size: NA
CDR3 length: 17
V gene: TRBV7-8

CDR3 protein: CASSHRDYYEQYF
CDR3 DNA: TGTGCCAGCAGCCACCGGGACTACTACGAGCAGTACTTC
D gene: TRBD2
J gene: TRBJ2-7
clone size: NA
CDR3 length: 13
V gene: TRBV6-5

CDR3 protein: CASSTGFLWGEQYF
CDR3 DNA: TGTGCCAGCAGTACAGGGTTTTTATGGGGCGAGCAGTACTTC
D gene: NA
J gene: TRBJ2-7
clone size: NA
CDR3 length: 14
V gene: TRBV7-9

CDR3 protein: CASSEPTSDVTQYF
CDR3 DNA: TGCGCCAGCAGTGAACCGACGAGCGATGTTACGCAGTATTTT
D gene: NA
J gene: TRBJ2-3
clone size: NA
CDR3 length: 14
V gene: TRBV10-1

CDR3 protein: CASSVAGWETQYF
CDR3 DNA: TGTGCCAGCAGCGTAGCTGGATGGGAGACCCAGTACTTC
D gene: NA
J gene: TRBJ2-5
clone size: NA
CDR3 length: 13
V gene: TRBV9

CDR3 protein: CASSDYGQKNEKLFF
CDR3 DNA: TGTGCCAGCAGTGATTATGGACAGAAAAATGAAAAACTGTTTTTT
D gene: NA
J gene: TRBJ1-4
clone size: NA
CDR3 length: 15
V gene: TRBV2

CDR3 protein: CASSVQGDPYNEQFF
CDR3 DNA: TGTGCCAGCAGTGTTCAAGGGGACCCCTACAATGAGCAGTTCTTC
D gene: NA
J gene: TRBJ2-1
clone size: NA
CDR3 length: 15
V gene: TRBV2

CDR3 protein: CASSLYEGARADTQYF
CDR3 DNA: TGTGCCAGCAGCTTGTATGAGGGGGCTCGGGCAGATACGCAGTATTTT
D gene: TRBD1
J gene: TRBJ2-3
clone size: once
CDR3 length: 16
V gene: TRBV5-6

CDR3 protein: CASSLGAEGDSPLHF
CDR3 DNA: TGTGCCAGCAGTTTAGGCGCCGAGGGAGATTCACCCCTCCACTTT
D gene: NA
J gene: TRBJ1-6
clone size: NA
CDR3 length: 15
V gene: TRBV28

CDR3 protein: CASSGGAGPRSYEQYF
CDR3 DNA: TGTGCCAGCAGTGGGGGGGCGGGGCCCAGATCCTACGAGCAGTACTTC
D gene: NA
J gene: TRBJ2-7
clone size: NA
CDR3 length: 16
V gene: TRBV2

CDR3 protein: CASIGGTGRAFF
CDR3 DNA: TGCGCCAGCATCGGAGGGACAGGGAGGGCTTTCTTT
D gene: TRBD1
J gene: TRBJ1-1
clone size: NA
CDR3 length: 12
V gene: TRBV10-2

CDR3 protein: CASTPGTSGSAGPDTQYF
CDR3 DNA: TGTGCCAGCACCCCAGGGACTAGCGGGAGTGCAGGCCCAGATACGCAGTATTTT
D gene: TRBD2
J gene: TRBJ2-3
clone size: NA
CDR3 length: 18
V gene: TRBV28

CDR3 protein: CASSSGQGAFEQYF
CDR3 DNA: TGCGCCAGCAGCTCGGGACAGGGTGCATTCGAGCAGTACTTC
D gene: TRBD1
J gene: TRBJ2-7
clone size: NA
CDR3 length: 14
V gene: TRBV5-1

CDR3 protein: CASSLPWGKAESYEQYF
CDR3 DNA: TGTGCCAGCAGCTTACCATGGGGGAAGGCTGAATCCTACGAGCAGTACTTC
D gene: NA
J gene: TRBJ2-7
clone size: NA
CDR3 length: 17
V gene: TRBV11-2

CDR3 protein: CASSITGSGETQYF
CDR3 DNA: TGCGCCAGCAGCATAACAGGGTCGGGGGAGACCCAGTACTTC
D gene: NA
J gene: TRBJ2-5
clone size: NA
CDR3 length: 14
V gene: TRBV5-1

CDR3 protein: CASSETGKGAGNTIYF
CDR3 DNA: TGCGCCAGCAGTGAAACAGGGAAAGGAGCGGGAAACACCATATATTTT
D gene: NA
J gene: TRBJ1-3
clone size: NA
CDR3 length: 16
V gene: TRBV10-1

CDR3 protein: CASSFFSGTSYEQYF
CDR3 DNA: TGTGCCAGCAGCTTTTTTAGCGGGACCTCCTACGAGCAGTACTTC
D gene: TRBD2
J gene: TRBJ2-7
clone size: NA
CDR3 length: 15
V gene: TRBV7-2

CDR3 protein: CAIGDGQGAGNQPQHF
CDR3 DNA: TGTGCCATCGGGGACGGACAGGGGGCGGGCAATCAGCCCCAGCATTTT
D gene: TRBD1
J gene: TRBJ1-5
clone size: NA
CDR3 length: 16
V gene: TRBV10-3

CDR3 protein: CASSLTGLARETQYF
CDR3 DNA: TGTGCCAGCAGCCTAACGGGACTAGCTCGAGAGACCCAGTACTTC
D gene: TRBD2
J gene: TRBJ2-5
clone size: NA
CDR3 length: 15
V gene: TRBV27

CDR3 protein: CASRPLAGHYNEQFF
CDR3 DNA: TGCGCCAGCAGACCACTAGCGGGGCACTACAATGAGCAGTTCTTC
D gene: TRBD2
J gene: TRBJ2-1
clone size: NA
CDR3 length: 15
V gene: TRBV5-1

CDR3 protein: CASSPWDSNQPQHF
CDR3 DNA: TGTGCCAGCTCACCTTGGGACAGCAATCAGCCCCAGCATTTT
D gene: NA
J gene: TRBJ1-5
clone size: NA
CDR3 length: 14
V gene: TRBV18

CDR3 protein: CASSGPSGRATGELFF
CDR3 DNA: TGTGCCAGCAGCGGACCTAGCGGGAGGGCAACCGGGGAGCTGTTTTTT
D gene: TRBD2
J gene: TRBJ2-2
clone size: NA
CDR3 length: 16
V gene: TRBV5-8

CDR3 protein: CASSVTGQITDTQYF
CDR3 DNA: TGCGCCAGCAGCGTAACAGGACAGATCACAGATACGCAGTATTTT
D gene: NA
J gene: TRBJ2-3
clone size: NA
CDR3 length: 15
V gene: TRBV5-1

CDR3 protein: CASSRRGPGANVLTF
CDR3 DNA: TGTGCCAGCAGCCGCAGGGGCCCTGGGGCCAACGTCCTGACTTTC
D gene: NA
J gene: TRBJ2-6
clone size: NA
CDR3 length: 15
V gene: TRBV5-6

CDR3 protein: CASSLGQLNTEAFF
CDR3 DNA: TGTGCCAGCAGTTTAGGGCAGCTGAACACTGAAGCTTTCTTT
D gene: NA
J gene: TRBJ1-1
clone size: NA
CDR3 length: 14
V gene: TRBV28

CDR3 protein: CASSLDGTSAGELFF
CDR3 DNA: TGTGCCAGCAGCTTAGACGGGACTAGCGCCGGGGAGCTGTTTTTT
D gene: TRBD2
J gene: TRBJ2-2
clone size: NA
CDR3 length: 15
V gene: TRBV11-3